Following are 22 T cell receptor beta chains from one sample sequenced in a study of T cell changes during pregnancy in multiple sclerosis. The method was immunoSEQ multiplex PCR; TCRdb's version includes in-frame clones alone and lacks a portion of them. The sample lists over 80,000 clones, 90% seen once, with approximately 0.76% in the top ten. Source: peripheral blood, taken in the second trimester of pregnancy. The receptor set was obtained from a female donor in good health, enrolled as a control in a pregnancy study.

J is TRBJ2-7 and V is TRBV25-1, with 7 bases fitting TRBD2. The ends lost 1 base at V and 3 bases at J; junction bases unmatched: 9. This CDR3 comprises 16 residues. Germline CDR1 MGHDK, CDR2 SYGVNS. CDR3 residues: CASSESGGLGFYEQYF. The CDR3 bases are TGTGCCAGCAGTGAATCGGGGGGACTGGGGTTCTACGAGCAGTACTTC.

V and J are TRBV11-2 and TRBJ1-6; a possible D gene is TRBD1 (5 bases). V lost 1 base to trimming and J lost 9 bases, with 13 bases between them. This CDR3 region has 15 residues. Germline CDR1 reads SGHAT; CDR2 reads FQNNGV. As DNA, the CDR3 is TGTGCCAGCAGCTTAGGGGGCCAGGGAAGTTCACCCCTCCACTTT. Amino acid sequence: CASSLGGQGSSPLHF.

The CDR3 coding sequence is TGTGCCAGCAGCTACCATCCGGGACTAGGAGCCTACAATGAGCAGTTCTTC. This gives the protein CASSYHPGLGAYNEQFF. V is TRBV9 and J is TRBJ2-1; TRBD2 aligns across 8 bases. J lost 2 bases, V lost 4 bases, and 11 bases had no gene match. Germline V lookup: CDR1 SGDLS, CDR2 YYNGEE. The CDR3 contains 17 residues. Full variable domain (rest looked up from reference TRBV9 and TRBJ2-1): DSGVTQTPKHLITATGQRVTLRCSPRSGDLSVYWYQQSLDQGLQFLIQYYNGEERAKGNILERFSAQQFPDLHSELNLSSLELGDSALYFCASSYHPGLGAYNEQFFGPGTRLTVL.

The CDR3 protein is CASSPRGGNNQPQHF. CDR3 DNA: TGTGCCAGCTCACCACGGGGGGGAAACAATCAGCCCCAGCATTTT. The genes are TRBV18 and TRBJ1-5; D is possibly TRBD1 (5 bases). Germline-derived CDR1 and CDR2 are KGHSH and LQKENI. The CDR3 has 15 amino acids. V was clipped by 1 base and J by 3 bases, with 10 bases between them.

CDR3 sequence reads: CATSRGAVPQGGRGYEQYF. The CDR3 bases are TGTGCCACCAGCAGAGGCGCAGTCCCACAGGGGGGTAGGGGCTACGAGCAGTACTTC. This chain joins TRBV15 and TRBJ2-7; 8 nucleotides align to TRBD1. Looked up from germline, CDR1 is LNHNV and CDR2 is YYDKDF (reference sequence). The CDR3 has 19 residues. V dropped 1 base and J dropped 3; count of bases not matched to a gene: 17.

This chain links TRBV5-4 with TRBJ2-7, with D possibly TRBD1 on 6 matching bases. V shed 5 bases and J shed 0 bases, with 15 bases lying between them. This CDR3 has 15 residues. Germline V gives CDR1 SGHNT, CDR2 YYREEE (reference sequence). This CDR3 reads CASRSPGAASYEQYF. CDR3 nucleotide sequence: TGTGCCAGCAGGTCCCCAGGGGCCGCCTCCTACGAGCAGTACTTC.

This sequence joins TRBV9 and TRBJ2-1; TRBD2 agrees at 9 bases. Germline trimming cut 4 bases from V and 5 bases from J; bases unmatched to any gene: 13. CDR1 and CDR2 (germline): SGDLS, YYNGEE. The CDR3 has 17 amino acids. CDR3 sequence reads: CASSPRKGTSLNNEQFF. The CDR3 coding sequence is TGTGCCAGCAGCCCTCGGAAAGGGACTAGCCTTAACAATGAGCAGTTCTTC.

The V call is TRBV19, the J call TRBJ2-3; D remains ambiguous. The germline V and J ends were trimmed by 0 bases and 7 bases, with 11 bases remaining between them. CDR3 size: 14 residues. Per germline, CDR1 LNHDA and CDR2 SQIVND (reference sequence). CDR3: CASSIDLSRNTQYF. The CDR3 DNA is TGTGCCAGTAGTATAGATCTATCCAGGAATACGCAGTATTTT.

The chain carries TRBV6-6 and TRBJ2-5; D perhaps matches TRBD1 (5 bases). Trimming shortened V by 5 bases and J by 4 bases, and 14 bases separated the two germline ends. The CDR3 length is 14 residues. Germline assignment: CDR1 MNHNY and CDR2 SVGAGI (reference sequence). This chain's CDR3 is CASSPVGRLETQYF. The CDR3 nucleotides are TGTGCCAGCAGTCCGGTGGGGCGCTTAGAGACCCAGTACTTC.

This chain's CDR3 is CASSLGTGYGNTIYF. The CDR3 DNA reads as TGTGCCAGCAGTTTGGGGACAGGGTATGGAAACACCATATATTTT. The chain recombines TRBV28 with TRBJ1-3; TRBD1 matches at 9 bases. V lost 3 bases, J lost 3 bases, and 3 bases stayed unmatched. Germline CDR1 and CDR2: MDHEN and SYDVKM. The CDR3 totals 15 residues.

The rearrangement uses TRBV5-1 and TRBJ1-2; D perhaps matches TRBD1 (5 bases). Germline CDR1 is SGHRS and CDR2 is YFSETQ. The CDR3 length is 15 residues. Trimming took off 0 bases at V and 1 base at J, with 10 bases between the two ends. CDR3 residues: CASSLVGGYNYGYTF. CDR3 DNA sequence: TGCGCCAGCAGCTTGGTGGGGGGTTATAACTATGGCTACACCTTC.

V and J are TRBV20-1 and TRBJ1-2; the D is unclear. This CDR3 comprises 11 residues. Trimming took off 6 bases at V and 5 bases at J, with 10 bases between the two ends. CDR1 and CDR2 (germline): DFQATT, SNEGSKA (reference sequence). CDR3 nucleotide sequence: TGCAGTGCAGCCCGGGATTATGGCTACACCTTC. This sequence encodes CSAARDYGYTF.

This sequence joins TRBV2 and TRBJ2-1; TRBD2 matches 8 bases. The CDR3 totals 14 residues. V was clipped by 7 bases and J by 1 base; unmatched bases: 3. Germline-derived CDR1 and CDR2 are SNHLY and FYNNEI. This CDR3 reads CASKKRESYNEQFF. The CDR3 DNA reads TGTGCCAGCAAAAAGCGGGAGTCCTACAATGAGCAGTTCTTC.

The chain combines TRBV20-1 with TRBJ1-1; weak D call: TRBD1 (6 bases). The CDR3 contains 11 residues. Germline CDR1 and CDR2: DFQATT and SNEGSKA (reference sequence). The CDR3 nucleotides are TGCAGGTCCGGTGGGACACCTGAAGCTTTCTTT. Its protein is CRSGGTPEAFF.

CDR3 nucleotide sequence: TGTGCCAGCAGTGAATGGCGGGGCGGGAGCACAGATACGCAGTATTTT. Its translation is CASSEWRGGSTDTQYF. This rearrangement joins TRBV6-1 to TRBJ2-3; a possible D gene is TRBD2 (6 bases). CDR1 and CDR2 from the germline V gene are MNHNS and SASEGT. V dropped 2 bases and J dropped 0 bases, with 12 bases sitting between them. The CDR3 covers 16 residues.

The chain has TRBV6-5 and TRBJ1-2; the D gene is possibly TRBD1 (6 bases). This CDR3 is built from 12 residues. Germline-derived CDR1 and CDR2 are MNHEY and SVGAGI. The V gene lost 6 bases and the J gene lost 6 bases, with 11 bases spanning the gap. The chain's CDR3 is CASSRDKDGYTF. In nucleotides, the CDR3 is TGTGCCAGCAGCAGGGACAAGGATGGCTACACCTTC.

This clone showed up just once. The gene calls are TRBV7-2 and TRBJ1-1, with D possibly TRBD1 on 5 matching bases. The CDR3 totals 13 residues. The germline CDR1 and CDR2 sequences are SGHTA and FQGNSA. The V gene lost 5 bases and the J gene lost 1 base, with 8 bases spanning the gap. The CDR3 region is CASSVQGNTEAFF. In DNA form, the CDR3 reads TGTGCCAGCAGCGTCCAGGGGAACACTGAAGCTTTCTTT.

The chain combines TRBV7-9 with TRBJ1-5; D might be TRBD1 (5 bases). This CDR3 has 14 amino acids. CDR1 is SEHNR, CDR2 FQNEAQ, per germline (reference sequence). Trimming took off 1 base at V and 2 bases at J, with 6 bases between the two ends. The DNA for the CDR3 is TGTGCCAGCAGCTTAGAAGGGGGCAATCAGCCCCAGCATTTT. Translated, it gives CASSLEGGNQPQHF.

This clone was recorded only once. The V and J genes are TRBV4-1 and TRBJ1-3, with 9 bases aligning to TRBD1. The CDR3 covers 16 residues. V was clipped by 3 bases and J by 3 bases; unmatched bases: 6. Germline CDR1 and CDR2: MGHRA and YSYEKL. The CDR3 spells CASSQGQGIGGNTIYF. Written as DNA, the CDR3 is TGCGCCAGCAGCCAGGGACAGGGCATCGGTGGAAACACCATATATTTT.

The V call is TRBV25-1, the J call TRBJ2-7; 12 nucleotides align to TRBD1. After removal of 4 bases from V and 4 bases from J, the junction contained 5 bases not matched to a gene. Per the germline V gene, CDR1 is MGHDK and CDR2 is SYGVNS. There are 15 residues in the CDR3. Here the CDR3 reads CASSAMGQGAYEQYF. DNA for the CDR3: TGTGCCAGCAGTGCAATGGGACAGGGGGCGTACGAGCAGTACTTC.

The chain has TRBV2 and TRBJ2-5, with 9 bases lining up with TRBD2. The CDR3 has 15 residues. V shed 4 bases, J shed 0 bases, and the junction held 3 bases outside the gene matches. Germline loops: CDR1 SNHLY, CDR2 FYNNEI. The CDR3 region is CASSGTSEYQETQYF. CDR3 coding DNA: TGTGCCAGCAGTGGGACTAGCGAATACCAAGAGACCCAGTACTTC.

This clone is a singleton in its sample. The J gene is TRBJ2-3, the V gene TRBV19; possibly TRBD2 for D (5 bases). Germline assignment: CDR1 LNHDA and CDR2 SQIVND (reference sequence). The CDR3 spans 17 residues. V was trimmed by 1 base and J by 2 bases, leaving 16 bases between them. The CDR3 loop reads CASSIAGSTTTTDTQYF. CDR3 nucleotides: TGTGCCAGTAGTATAGCCGGGTCGACTACAACCACAGATACGCAGTATTTT.